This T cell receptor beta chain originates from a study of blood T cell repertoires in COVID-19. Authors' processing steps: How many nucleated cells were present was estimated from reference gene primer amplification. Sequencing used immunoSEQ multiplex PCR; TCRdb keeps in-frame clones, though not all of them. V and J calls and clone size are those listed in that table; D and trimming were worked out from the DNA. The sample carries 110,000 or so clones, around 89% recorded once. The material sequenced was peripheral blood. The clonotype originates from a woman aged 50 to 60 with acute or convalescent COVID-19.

The CDR3 region has the DNA TGTGCCAGCAGTTCCTGGACTGCCACCGACGCGAACACCGGGGAGCTGTTTTTT. Its protein product is CASSSWTATDANTGELFF. The V call is TRBV2, the J call TRBJ2-2, with TRBD2 as a possible D gene (5 bases). From germline, CDR1 is SNHLY and CDR2 FYNNEI. V lost 5 bases and J lost 0, with 19 bases in between. The CDR3 is 18 amino acids.